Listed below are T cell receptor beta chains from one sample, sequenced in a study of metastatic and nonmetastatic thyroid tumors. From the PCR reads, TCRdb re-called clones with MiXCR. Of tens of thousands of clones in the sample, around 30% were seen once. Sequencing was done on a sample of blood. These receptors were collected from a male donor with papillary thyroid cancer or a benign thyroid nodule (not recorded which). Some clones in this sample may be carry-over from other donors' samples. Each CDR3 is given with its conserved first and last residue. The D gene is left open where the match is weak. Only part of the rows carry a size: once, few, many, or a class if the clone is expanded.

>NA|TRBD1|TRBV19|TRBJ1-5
CASTDVTGDQPQHF
TGTGCCAGTACCGACGTGACAGGGGATCAGCCCCAGCATTTT
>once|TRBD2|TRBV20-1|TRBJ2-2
CSASGTSGSFGGELFF
TGCAGTGCTAGCGGGACTAGCGGGAGTTTCGGCGGGGAGCTGTTTTTT
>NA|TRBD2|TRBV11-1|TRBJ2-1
CASSLARLAGGNEQFF
TGTGCCAGCAGTCTTGCTCGACTAGCGGGAGGGAATGAGCAGTTCTTC
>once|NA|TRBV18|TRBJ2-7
CASSPQTASYEQYF
TGTGCCAGCTCACCACAGACTGCCTCCTACGAGCAGTACTTC
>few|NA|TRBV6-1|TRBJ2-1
CASSVGTSGRYEQFF
TGTGCCAGCAGTGTAGGGACAAGCGGAAGGTATGAGCAGTTCTTC
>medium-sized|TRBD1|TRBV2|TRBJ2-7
CASHDRGGIYEQYF
TGTGCCAGCCATGACAGGGGGGGAATCTACGAGCAGTACTTC
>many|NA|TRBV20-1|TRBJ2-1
CSASISGRGYNEQFF
TGCAGTGCTAGTATCTCGGGCAGGGGCTACAATGAGCAGTTCTTC
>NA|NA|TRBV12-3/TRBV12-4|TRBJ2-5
CASSIYTQQETQYF
TGTGCCAGCAGCATTTATACACAACAAGAGACCCAGTACTTC
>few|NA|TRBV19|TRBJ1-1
CASSIDPDRNTEAFF
TGTGCCAGTAGTATAGATCCGGACCGGAACACTGAAGCTTTCTTT
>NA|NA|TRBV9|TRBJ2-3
CASSVKPAGSTDTQYF
TGTGCCAGCAGCGTAAAACCGGCGGGTAGCACAGATACGCAGTATTTT
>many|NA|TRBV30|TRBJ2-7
CAWSVLLDYEQYF
TGTGCCTGGAGTGTCTTACTAGATTACGAGCAGTACTTC
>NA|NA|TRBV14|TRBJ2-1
CASSQARGFFYNEQFF
TGTGCCAGCAGCCAGGCAAGGGGGTTCTTCTACAATGAGCAGTTCTTC
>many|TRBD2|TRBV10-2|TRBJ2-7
CASKGTSDVPEQYF
TGCGCCAGCAAGGGGACTAGCGACGTCCCCGAGCAGTACTTC
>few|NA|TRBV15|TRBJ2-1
CATSSDLRGEQFF
TGTGCCACCAGCAGTGATCTGAGAGGGGAGCAGTTCTTC
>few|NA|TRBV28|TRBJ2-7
CASSYSYEQYF
TGTGCCAGCAGTTACTCCTACGAGCAGTACTTC
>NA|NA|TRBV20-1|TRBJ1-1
CSASSYSRWDTEAFF
TGCAGTGCCTCATCTTACAGTCGATGGGACACTGAAGCTTTCTTT
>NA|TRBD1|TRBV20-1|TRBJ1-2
CSASGGGAGGYTF
TGCAGTGCCTCGGGAGGGGGCGCGGGTGGCTACACCTTC
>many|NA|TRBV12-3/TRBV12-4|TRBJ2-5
CASSTSHQETQYF
TGTGCCAGCAGCACTAGCCATCAAGAGACCCAGTACTTC
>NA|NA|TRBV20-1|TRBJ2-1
CSASVRLVDDEQFF
TGCAGTGCTAGTGTGCGGCTAGTCGACGATGAGCAGTTCTTC
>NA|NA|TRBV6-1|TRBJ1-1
CASTRQRVGEAFF
TGTGCCAGCACCAGACAGAGAGTAGGTGAAGCTTTCTTT
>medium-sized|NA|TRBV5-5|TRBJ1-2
CASSRGAGSYNYGYTF
TGTGCCAGCAGCCGGGGGGCAGGATCTTATAACTATGGCTACACCTTC
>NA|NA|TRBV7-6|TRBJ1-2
CASSLGQGPSTF
TGTGCCAGCAGCTTAGGGCAGGGACCTAGCACCTTC
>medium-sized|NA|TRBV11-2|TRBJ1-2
CASSSGIGAPYGYTF
TGTGCCAGCAGCTCCGGAATAGGGGCGCCGTATGGCTACACCTTC
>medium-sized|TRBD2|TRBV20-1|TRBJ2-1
CSADTGTTSYNEQFF
TGCAGTGCTGATACCGGGACTACCTCCTACAATGAGCAGTTCTTC
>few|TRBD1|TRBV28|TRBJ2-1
CASSLRSGGNNEQFF
TGTGCCAGCAGTTTAAGGTCAGGGGGCAACAATGAGCAGTTCTTC
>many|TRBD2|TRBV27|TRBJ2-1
CASGILEGGPDNEQFF
TGTGCCAGCGGCATCCTAGAGGGAGGGCCGGACAATGAGCAGTTCTTC
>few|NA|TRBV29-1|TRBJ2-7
CIAGHAYEQYF
TGCATTGCGGGACACGCCTACGAGCAGTACTTC
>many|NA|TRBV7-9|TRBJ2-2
CASSPPGAGELFF
TGTGCCAGCAGCCCTCCGGGCGCCGGGGAGCTGTTTTTT
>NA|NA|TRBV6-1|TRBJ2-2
CASRGASGELFF
TGTGCCAGCCGTGGGGCGAGCGGGGAGCTGTTTTTT
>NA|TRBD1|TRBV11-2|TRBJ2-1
CASSLRQGAGNEQFF
TGTGCCAGCAGCTTAAGACAGGGGGCCGGCAATGAGCAGTTCTTC
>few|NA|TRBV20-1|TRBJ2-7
CSARGVRDFEQYF
TGCAGTGCTAGAGGGGTCCGGGACTTCGAGCAGTACTTC
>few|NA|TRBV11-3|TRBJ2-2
CASSLDPASNTGELFF
TGTGCCAGCAGCTTAGATCCAGCCTCGAACACCGGGGAGCTGTTTTTT
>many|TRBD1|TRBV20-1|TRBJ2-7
CSARDPDRGLFEQYF
TGCAGTGCTAGAGATCCGGACAGGGGGCTGTTCGAGCAGTACTTC
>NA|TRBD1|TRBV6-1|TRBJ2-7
CASSTWTGKRYEQYF
TGTGCCAGCAGTACATGGACAGGGAAAAGATACGAGCAGTACTTC
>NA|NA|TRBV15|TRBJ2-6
CATSREEGWGSGANVLIF
NA
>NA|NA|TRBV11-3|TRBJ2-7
CASSLEQSGRQYF
TGTGCCAGCAGCTTAGAACAGTCCGGGCGGCAGTACTTC
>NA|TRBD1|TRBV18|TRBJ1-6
CASSTGLTVNSPLHF
TGTGCCAGCTCGACAGGGCTTACCGTTAATTCACCCCTCCACTTT
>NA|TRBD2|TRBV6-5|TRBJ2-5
CASSYGTGAGETQYF
TGTGCCAGCAGTTACGGCACGGGAGCGGGGGAGACCCAGTACTTC
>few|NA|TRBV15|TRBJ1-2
CATRPAGREDYGYTF
TGTGCCACCCGACCAGCGGGTCGGGAGGATTATGGCTACACCTTC